This T cell receptor (beta chain) emerged from a study of vaccination and CD4 T cells after COVID-19. About the research overall: Post-vaccination samples were procured at a median of 72 days following dose two (range 14 to 241).

Study results and caveats: Among convalescent patients, a median approximately 90% of reactive clones emerged only after vaccination.

Cultured CD4+ T-cell DNA underwent Oncomine TCR Beta short-read sequencing. Cultured CD4+ T cells yielded the extracted genomic DNA. TCRdb reanalysed the PCR reads using MiXCR and keeps one entry per CDR3 protein. Of approximately 14,000 distinct CDR3 sequences listed, 73% are singletons. Treatment noted: approximately nine-day PBMC culture with coronavirus spike peptide pools or control peptides (ViraFEST assay). In the case of this clonotype: Its antigen is not known.

The sample consisted of CD4+ T cells from blood, cultured in vitro. This receptor was taken from a human donor who had recovered from COVID-19.

This CDR3 is CASSEGLSSYEQYF. The CDR3 DNA sequence: TGCGCCAGCAGTGAAGGACTCAGCTCCTACGAGCAGTACTTC. The chain employs TRBV10-1 and TRBJ2-7; TRBD2 might be the D (5 bases). Germline CDR1 and CDR2: WNHNN and SYGVQD (reference sequence). V lost 3 bases, J lost 0 bases, and 9 bases lay in between. This CDR3 comprises 14 residues.